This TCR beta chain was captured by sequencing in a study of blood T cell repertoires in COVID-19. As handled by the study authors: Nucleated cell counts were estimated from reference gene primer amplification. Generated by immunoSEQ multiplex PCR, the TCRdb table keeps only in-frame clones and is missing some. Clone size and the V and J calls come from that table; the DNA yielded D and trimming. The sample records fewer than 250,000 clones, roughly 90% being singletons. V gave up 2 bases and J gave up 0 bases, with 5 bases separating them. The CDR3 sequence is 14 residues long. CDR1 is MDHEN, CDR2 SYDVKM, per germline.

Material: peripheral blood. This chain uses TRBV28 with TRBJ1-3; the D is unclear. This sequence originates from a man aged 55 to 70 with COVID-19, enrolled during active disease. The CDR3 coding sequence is TGTGCCAGCAGTTTAGGGCGCTCTGGAAACACCATATATTTT. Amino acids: CASSLGRSGNTIYF.